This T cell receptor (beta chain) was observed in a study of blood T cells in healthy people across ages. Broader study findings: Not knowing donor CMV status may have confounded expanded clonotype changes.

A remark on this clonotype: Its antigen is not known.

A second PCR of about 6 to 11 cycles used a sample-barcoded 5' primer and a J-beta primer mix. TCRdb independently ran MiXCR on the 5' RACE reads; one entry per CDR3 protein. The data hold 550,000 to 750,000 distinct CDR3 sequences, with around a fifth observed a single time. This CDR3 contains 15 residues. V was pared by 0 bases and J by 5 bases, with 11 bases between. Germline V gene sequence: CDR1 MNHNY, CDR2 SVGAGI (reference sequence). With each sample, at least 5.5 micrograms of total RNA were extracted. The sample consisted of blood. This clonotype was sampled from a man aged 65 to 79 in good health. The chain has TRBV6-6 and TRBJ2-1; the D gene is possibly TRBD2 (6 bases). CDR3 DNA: TGTGCCAGCAGTTACTCGACACTAGCCCACAATGAGCAGTTCTTC. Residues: CASSYSTLAHNEQFF.